This T cell receptor (beta chain) was sequenced in a study of shared clonotypes between healthy human individuals. Produced via immunoSEQ multiplex PCR; TCRdb's table is partial and in-frame only. Here the sample spans hundreds of thousands of clones, about three quarters being singletons. J lost 4 bases, V lost 6 bases, and 10 bases had no gene match. Germline values: CDR1 SGHDT, CDR2 YYEEEE. The CDR3 consists of 15 residues. Whole-study findings and limits: With a handful of donors compared, 4% to 5.5% of naive CD4 clonotypes were shared.

A remark on this clone: Its antigen is not identified.

Sequencing was done on a sample of memory CD4+ T cells sorted from blood. Subset here: CD45RA-negative fraction. This clonotype was obtained from a woman aged 25-40 years in good health. V is TRBV5-6 and J is TRBJ1-5, with 7 bases aligning to TRBD1. CDR3 region: CASNRRGRGNQPQHF. CDR3 sequence (DNA): TGTGCCAGCAATAGAAGGGGCAGGGGGAATCAGCCCCAGCATTTT.